The T cell receptor (beta chain) under discussion was sequenced for a study of cytomegalovirus exposure and HLA in healthy donors. The PCR used 60 Vbeta and 13 Jbeta primers. Produced via immunoSEQ multiplex PCR; TCRdb's table is partial and in-frame only. Among 110,000 or so clones, 65% to 80% were seen once, and the ten largest hold roughly 5.8%. The V end lost 10 bases, the J end lost 8 bases, and 11 bases lay between the germline ends. The CDR3 runs to 10 residues. Germline assignment: CDR1 ENHRY and CDR2 SYGVKD. A few counts support this clone. Sequences were obtained from PBMCs. The chain recombines TRBV10-3 with TRBJ1-2; maybe TRBD1 (5 bases). This TCR was sampled from a young man in good health and CMV-seropositive. The CDR3 coding sequence is TGTGCCACCAGGGTGGAGGGCTACACCTTC. This gives the protein CATRVEGYTF.